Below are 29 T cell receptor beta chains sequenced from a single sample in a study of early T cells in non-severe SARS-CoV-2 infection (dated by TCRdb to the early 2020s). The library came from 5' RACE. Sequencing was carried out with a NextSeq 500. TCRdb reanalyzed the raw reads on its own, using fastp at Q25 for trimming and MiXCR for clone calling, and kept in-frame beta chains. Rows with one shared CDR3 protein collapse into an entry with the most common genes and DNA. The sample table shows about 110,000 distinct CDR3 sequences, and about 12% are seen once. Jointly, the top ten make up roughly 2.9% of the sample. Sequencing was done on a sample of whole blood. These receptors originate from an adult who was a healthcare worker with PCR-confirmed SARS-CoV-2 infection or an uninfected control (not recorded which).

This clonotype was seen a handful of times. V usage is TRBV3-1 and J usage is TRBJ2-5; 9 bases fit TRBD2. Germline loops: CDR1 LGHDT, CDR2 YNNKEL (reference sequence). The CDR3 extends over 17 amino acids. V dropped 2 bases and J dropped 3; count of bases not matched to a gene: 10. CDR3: CASSQLPKTSGEETQYF. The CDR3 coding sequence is TGTGCCAGCAGCCAACTCCCCAAGACTAGCGGTGAAGAGACCCAGTACTTC.

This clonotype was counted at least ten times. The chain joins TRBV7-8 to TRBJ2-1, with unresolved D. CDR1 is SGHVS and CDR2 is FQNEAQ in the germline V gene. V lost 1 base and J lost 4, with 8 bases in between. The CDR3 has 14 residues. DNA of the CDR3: TGTGCCAGCAGCTTAGGGCCGGTATACAATGAGCAGTTCTTC. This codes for CASSLGPVYNEQFF.

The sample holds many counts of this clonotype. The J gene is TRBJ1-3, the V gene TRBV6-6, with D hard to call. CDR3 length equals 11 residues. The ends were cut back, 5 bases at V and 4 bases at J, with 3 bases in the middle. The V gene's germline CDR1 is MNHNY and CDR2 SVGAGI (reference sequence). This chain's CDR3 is CASSGGNTIYF. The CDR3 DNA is TGTGCCAGCAGTGGGGGAAACACCATATATTTT.

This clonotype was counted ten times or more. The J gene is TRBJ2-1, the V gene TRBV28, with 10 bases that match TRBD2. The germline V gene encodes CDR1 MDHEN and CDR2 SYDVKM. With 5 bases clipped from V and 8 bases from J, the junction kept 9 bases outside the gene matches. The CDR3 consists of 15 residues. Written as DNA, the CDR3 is TGTGCCAGCAGTCAAGCGGGGGGGCCTTTAGATGAGCAGTTCTTC. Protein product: CASSQAGGPLDEQFF.

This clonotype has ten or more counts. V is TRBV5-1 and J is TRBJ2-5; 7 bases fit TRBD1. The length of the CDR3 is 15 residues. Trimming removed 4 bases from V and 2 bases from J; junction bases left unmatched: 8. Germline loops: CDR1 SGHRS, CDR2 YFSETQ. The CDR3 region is CASSATGQKQETQYF. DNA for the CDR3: TGCGCCAGCAGCGCAACGGGACAGAAACAAGAGACCCAGTACTTC.

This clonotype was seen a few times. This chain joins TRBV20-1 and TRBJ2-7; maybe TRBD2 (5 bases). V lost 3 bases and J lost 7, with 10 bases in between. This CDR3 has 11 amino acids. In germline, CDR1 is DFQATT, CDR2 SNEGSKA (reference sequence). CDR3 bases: TGCAGTGCTAGGAGGGTGGAAGAGCAGTACTTC. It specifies CSARRVEEQYF.

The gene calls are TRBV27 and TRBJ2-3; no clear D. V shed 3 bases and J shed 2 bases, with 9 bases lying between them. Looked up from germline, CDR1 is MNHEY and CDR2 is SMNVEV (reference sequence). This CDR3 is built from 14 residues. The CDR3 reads CASSFGLNTDTQYF. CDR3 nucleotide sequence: TGTGCCAGCAGTTTCGGCCTAAACACAGATACGCAGTATTTT.

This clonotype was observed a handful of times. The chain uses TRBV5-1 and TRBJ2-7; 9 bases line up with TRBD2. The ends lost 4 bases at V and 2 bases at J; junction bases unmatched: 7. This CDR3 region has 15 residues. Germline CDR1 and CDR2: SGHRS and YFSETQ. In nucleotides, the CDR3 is TGCGCCAGCAGCCCGGCCGGGACTAGCACCTACGAGCAGTACTTC. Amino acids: CASSPAGTSTYEQYF.

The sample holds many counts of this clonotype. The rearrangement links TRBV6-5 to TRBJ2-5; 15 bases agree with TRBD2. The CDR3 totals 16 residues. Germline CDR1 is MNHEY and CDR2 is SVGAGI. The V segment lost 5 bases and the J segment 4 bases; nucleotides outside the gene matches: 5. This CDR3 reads CASSRPGLAGGETQYF. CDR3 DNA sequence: TGTGCCAGCAGTCGACCGGGACTAGCGGGAGGAGAGACCCAGTACTTC.

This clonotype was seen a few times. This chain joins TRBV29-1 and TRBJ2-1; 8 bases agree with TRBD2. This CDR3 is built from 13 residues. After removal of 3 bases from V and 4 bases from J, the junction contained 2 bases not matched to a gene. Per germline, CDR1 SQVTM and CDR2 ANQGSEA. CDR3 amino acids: CSVEAGGYNEQFF. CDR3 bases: TGCAGCGTTGAGGCGGGAGGTTACAATGAGCAGTTCTTC.

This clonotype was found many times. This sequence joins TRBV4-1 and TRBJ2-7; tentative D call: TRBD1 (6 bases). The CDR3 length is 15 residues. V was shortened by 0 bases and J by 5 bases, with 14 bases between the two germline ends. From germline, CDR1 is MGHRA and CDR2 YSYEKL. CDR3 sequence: CASSQDGQGRDEQYF. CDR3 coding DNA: TGCGCCAGCAGCCAAGATGGGCAGGGGCGGGACGAGCAGTACTTC.

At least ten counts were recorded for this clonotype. In nucleotides, the CDR3 is TGCAGTGCTGTTAAAGGACAGAACTATGGCTACACCTTC. Translating gives CSAVKGQNYGYTF. The rearrangement links TRBV20-1 to TRBJ1-2, with D perhaps matching TRBD1 (6 bases). Per the germline V gene, CDR1 is DFQATT and CDR2 is SNEGSKA (reference sequence). The CDR3 consists of 13 residues. Trimming cost V 5 bases and J 2 bases, with 12 bases left between them.

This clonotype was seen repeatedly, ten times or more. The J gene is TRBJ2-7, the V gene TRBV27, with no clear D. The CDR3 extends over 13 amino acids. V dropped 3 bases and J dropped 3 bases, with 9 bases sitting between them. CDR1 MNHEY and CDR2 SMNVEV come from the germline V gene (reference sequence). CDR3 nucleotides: TGTGCCAGCAGTTTTAACAGAAACTACGAGCAGTACTTC. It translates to CASSFNRNYEQYF.

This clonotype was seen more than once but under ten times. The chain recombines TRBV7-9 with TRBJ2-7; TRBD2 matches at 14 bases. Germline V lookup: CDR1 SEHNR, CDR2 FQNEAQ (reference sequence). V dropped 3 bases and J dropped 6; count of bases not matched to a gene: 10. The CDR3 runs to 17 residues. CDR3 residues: CASSFTPGTSGRGEQYF. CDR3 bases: TGTGCCAGCAGCTTTACCCCCGGGACTAGCGGGAGAGGCGAGCAGTACTTC.

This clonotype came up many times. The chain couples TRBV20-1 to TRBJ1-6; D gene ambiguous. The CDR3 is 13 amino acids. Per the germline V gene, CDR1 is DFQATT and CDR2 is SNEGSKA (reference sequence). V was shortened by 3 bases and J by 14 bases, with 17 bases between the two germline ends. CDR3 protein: CSARWTGTRTLHF. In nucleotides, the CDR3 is TGCAGTGCTAGGTGGACGGGCACAAGAACCCTCCACTTT.

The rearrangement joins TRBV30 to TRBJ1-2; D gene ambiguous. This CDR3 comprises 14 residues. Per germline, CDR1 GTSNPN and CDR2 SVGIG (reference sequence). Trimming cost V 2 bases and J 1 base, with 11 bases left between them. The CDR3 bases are TGTGCCTGGAGTATGTGGTCTCGTAACTATGGCTACACCTTC. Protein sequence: CAWSMWSRNYGYTF.

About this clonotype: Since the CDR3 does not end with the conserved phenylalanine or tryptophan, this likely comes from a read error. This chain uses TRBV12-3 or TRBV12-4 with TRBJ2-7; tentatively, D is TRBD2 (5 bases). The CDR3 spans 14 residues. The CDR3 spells CASSLAEVIYEQYY. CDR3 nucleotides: TGTGCCAGCAGTCTAGCTGAGGTAATCTACGAGCAGTACTAC.

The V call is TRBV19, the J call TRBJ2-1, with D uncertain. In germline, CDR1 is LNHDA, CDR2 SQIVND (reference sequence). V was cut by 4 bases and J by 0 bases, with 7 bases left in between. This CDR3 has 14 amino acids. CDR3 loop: CASSSPPSYNEQFF. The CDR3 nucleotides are TGTGCCAGTAGTAGTCCCCCCTCCTACAATGAGCAGTTCTTC.

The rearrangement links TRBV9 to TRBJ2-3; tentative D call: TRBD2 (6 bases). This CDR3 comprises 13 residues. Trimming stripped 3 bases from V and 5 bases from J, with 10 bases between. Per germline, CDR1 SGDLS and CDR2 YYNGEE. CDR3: CASSEGGEDTQYF. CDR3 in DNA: TGTGCCAGCAGCGAGGGAGGCGAAGATACGCAGTATTTT.

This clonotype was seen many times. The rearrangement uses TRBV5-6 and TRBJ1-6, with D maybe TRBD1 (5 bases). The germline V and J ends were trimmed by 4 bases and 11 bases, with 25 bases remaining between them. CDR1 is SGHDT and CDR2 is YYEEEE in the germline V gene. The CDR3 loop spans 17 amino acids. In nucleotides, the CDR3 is TGTGCCAGCAGCCCCTCTCCTGGGGCCCTCCGCCGGGCACCCCTCCACTTT. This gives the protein CASSPSPGALRRAPLHF.

The CDR3 DNA is TGTGCCAGCAGTTTCCGAGGGGCGGGTGAGCAGTACTTC. The encoded protein is CASSFRGAGEQYF. V gene TRBV28 combines with J gene TRBJ2-7; D might be TRBD1 or TRBD2, each matching 5 bases. Germline V gene data show CDR1 as MDHEN and CDR2 as SYDVKM. The CDR3 runs to 13 residues. Trimming took off 3 bases at V and 7 bases at J, with 13 bases between the two ends. Drawing the rest from reference TRBV28 and TRBJ2-7, the complete variable domain is DVKVTQSSRYLVKRTGEKVFLECVQDMDHENMFWYRQDPGLGLRLIYFSYDVKMKEKGDIPEGYSVSREKKERFSLILESASTNQTSMYLCASSFRGAGEQYFGPGTRLTVT.

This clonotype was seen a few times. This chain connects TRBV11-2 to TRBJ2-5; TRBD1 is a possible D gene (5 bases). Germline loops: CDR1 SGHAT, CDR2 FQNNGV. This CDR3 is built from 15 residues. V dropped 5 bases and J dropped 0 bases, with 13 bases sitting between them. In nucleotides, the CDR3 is TGTGCCAGCAGCCCAAGGGGCACCGACCAAGAGACCCAGTACTTC. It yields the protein CASSPRGTDQETQYF.

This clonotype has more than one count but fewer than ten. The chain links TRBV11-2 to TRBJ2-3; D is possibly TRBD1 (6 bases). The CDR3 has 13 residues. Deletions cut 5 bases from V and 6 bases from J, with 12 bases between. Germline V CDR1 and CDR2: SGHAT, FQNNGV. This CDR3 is CASSRSRGDTQYF. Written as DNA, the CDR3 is TGTGCCAGCAGCCGGAGTAGGGGGGATACGCAGTATTTT. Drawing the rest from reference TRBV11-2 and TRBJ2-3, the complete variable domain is EAGVAQSPRYKIIEKRQSVAFWCNPISGHATLYWYQQILGQGPKLLIQFQNNGVVDDSQLPKDRFSAERLKGVDSTLKIQPAKLEDSAVYLCASSRSRGDTQYFGPGTRLTVL.

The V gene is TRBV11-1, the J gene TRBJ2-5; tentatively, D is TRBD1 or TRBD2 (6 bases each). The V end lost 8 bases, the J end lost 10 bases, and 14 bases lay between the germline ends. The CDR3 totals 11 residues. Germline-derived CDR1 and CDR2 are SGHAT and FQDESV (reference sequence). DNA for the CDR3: TGTGCCAGCGGGGAGAGGGGGGACCAGTACTTC. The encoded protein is CASGERGDQYF.

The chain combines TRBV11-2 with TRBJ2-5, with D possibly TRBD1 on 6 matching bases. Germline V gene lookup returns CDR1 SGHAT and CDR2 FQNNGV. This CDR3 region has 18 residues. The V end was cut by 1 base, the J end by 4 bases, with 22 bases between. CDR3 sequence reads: CASSLGSDSLFALETQYF. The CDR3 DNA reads TGTGCCAGCAGCTTAGGGTCGGACAGCCTATTCGCCCTAGAGACCCAGTACTTC. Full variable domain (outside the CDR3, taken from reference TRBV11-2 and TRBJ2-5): EAGVAQSPRYKIIEKRQSVAFWCNPISGHATLYWYQQILGQGPKLLIQFQNNGVVDDSQLPKDRFSAERLKGVDSTLKIQPAKLEDSAVYLCASSLGSDSLFALETQYFGPGTRLLVL.

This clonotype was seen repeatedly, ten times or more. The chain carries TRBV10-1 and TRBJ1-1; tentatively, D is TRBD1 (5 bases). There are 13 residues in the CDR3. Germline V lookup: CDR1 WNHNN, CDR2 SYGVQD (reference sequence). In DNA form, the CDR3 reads TGCGGATGCGGCAGGGACCAGAACACTGAAGCTTTCTTT. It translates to CGCGRDQNTEAFF.

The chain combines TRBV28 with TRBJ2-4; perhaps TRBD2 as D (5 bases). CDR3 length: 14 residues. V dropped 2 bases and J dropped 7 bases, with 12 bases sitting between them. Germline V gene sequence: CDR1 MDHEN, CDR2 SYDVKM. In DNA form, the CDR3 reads TGTGCCAGCAGTTTACGGGGAACCAGGAACATTCAGTACTTC. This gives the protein CASSLRGTRNIQYF.

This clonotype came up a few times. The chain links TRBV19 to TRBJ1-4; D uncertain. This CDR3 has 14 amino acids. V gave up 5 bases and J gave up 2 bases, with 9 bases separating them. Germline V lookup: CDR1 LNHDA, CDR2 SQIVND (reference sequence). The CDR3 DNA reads TGTGCCAGTAGTGACGTGGCGACTAATGAAAAACTGTTTTTT. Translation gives CASSDVATNEKLFF. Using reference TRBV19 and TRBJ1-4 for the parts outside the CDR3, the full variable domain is DGGITQSPKYLFRKEGQNVTLSCEQNLNHDAMYWYRQDPGQGLRLIYYSQIVNDFQKGDIAEGYSVSREKKESFPLTVTSAQKNPTAFYLCASSDVATNEKLFFGSGTQLSVL.

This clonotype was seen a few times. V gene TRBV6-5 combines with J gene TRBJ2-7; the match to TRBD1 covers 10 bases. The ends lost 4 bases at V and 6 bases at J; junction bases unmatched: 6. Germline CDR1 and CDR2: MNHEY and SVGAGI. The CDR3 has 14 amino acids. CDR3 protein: CASSSRQGAREQYF. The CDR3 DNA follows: TGTGCCAGCAGTTCCAGACAGGGGGCTCGCGAGCAGTACTTC.